This TCR beta chain came from a study of shared clonotypes between healthy human individuals. Study at large: Every donor yielded three CD4 naive, three CD4 memory, two CD8 naive and one CD8 memory plate.

Original analysis: There were no quality scores in the junction-only immunoSEQ sequences, so filtering differed. Sequencing was performed with immunoSEQ multiplex PCR; in TCRdb, only in-frame clones are kept and a portion is missing. The V and J calls and clone size are taken from that table; D and trimming were inferred from the DNA. Of more than 900,000 clones in the sample, approximately 78% were seen once. Points from the study as a whole: Among non-shared clonotypes, generation probabilities were lower than among those shared by all four donors.

V lost 0 bases, J lost 14 bases, and 18 bases lay in between. Looked up from germline, CDR1 is SGHRS and CDR2 is YFSETQ. There are 14 residues in the CDR3. Each donor was a Caucasian adult residing in Nashville, Tennessee. About this clone: Antigen: not known.

The material sequenced was memory CD4+ T cells from PBMCs. Subset in this sample: CD45RA-negative fraction. The chain joins TRBV5-1 to TRBJ2-1, with D possibly called TRBD1 or TRBD2 (5 bases each). The TCR sequence derives from a man younger than 35 in good health. Some clones in this sample may be carry-over from other donors' samples. CDR3 sequence: CASSLAESRESKFF. CDR3 sequence (DNA): TGCGCCAGCAGCTTGGCAGAGAGCAGGGAGTCGAAGTTCTTC. Variable domain in full (rest from reference TRBV5-1 and TRBJ2-1): KAGVTQTPRYLIKTRGQQVTLSCSPISGHRSVSWYQQTPGQGLQFLFEYFSETQRNKGNFPGRFSGRQFSNSRSEMNVSTLELGDSALYLCASSLAESRESKFFGPGTRLTVL.